The next 25 T cell receptor beta chains were all read from a single sample in a study of blood T cell repertoires in COVID-19. Clones were read by immunoSEQ multiplex PCR, and TCRdb kept only the in-frame ones, dropping some. The repertoire holds 300,000 to 350,000 clones, 75% to 90% seen once, with over 2% in the top ten. Sequenced: PBMCs or T cells enriched from blood (not recorded which). The origin of the receptors is a man aged 25-45 years who had recovered from COVID-19.

The chain recombines TRBV9 with TRBJ2-1; TRBD2 matches at 8 bases. This CDR3 spans 15 amino acids. CDR1 SGDLS and CDR2 YYNGEE come from the germline V gene. The J segment lost 4 bases and the V segment lost 2 bases, leaving 5 bases of the junction unmatched. CDR3 coding DNA: TGTGCCAGCAGCGTTATGAGCGGGGGATACAATGAGCAGTTCTTC. Translating gives CASSVMSGGYNEQFF.

This chain connects TRBV5-1 to TRBJ1-2; perhaps TRBD1 as D (5 bases). Trimming removed 0 bases from V and 2 bases from J, with 14 bases in between. Germline V lookup: CDR1 SGHRS, CDR2 YFSETQ. CDR3 size: 16 residues. In DNA form, the CDR3 reads TGCGCCAGCAGCTTGGGGGGCTTCGACGGAAACTATGGCTACACCTTC. As protein: CASSLGGFDGNYGYTF.

The chain has TRBV30 and TRBJ1-6; unclear D gene. The CDR3 consists of 12 residues. Germline CDR1 is GTSNPN and CDR2 is SVGIG (reference sequence). Trimming removed 0 bases from V and 16 bases from J, with 13 bases in between. CDR3 in amino acids: CAWSVSQSQLHF. CDR3 nucleotide sequence: TGTGCCTGGAGTGTAAGTCAGTCGCAGCTCCACTTT.

V usage is TRBV4-3 and J usage is TRBJ1-2; D is perhaps TRBD1 (5 bases). Trimming took off 0 bases at V and 3 bases at J, with 14 bases between the two ends. Germline loops: CDR1 LGHNA, CDR2 YSLEER. This CDR3 region has 16 residues. CDR3 residues: CASSQDVFRADYGYTF. The CDR3 DNA reads as TGCGCCAGCAGCCAAGATGTCTTCAGGGCCGACTATGGCTACACCTTC.

This clone was recorded only once. V usage is TRBV7-2 and J usage is TRBJ1-2; D unresolved. V lost 6 bases, J lost 2 bases, and 10 bases lay in between. Germline V gene lookup returns CDR1 SGHTA and CDR2 FQGNSA. The CDR3 contains 13 residues. CDR3 DNA: TGTGCCAGCAGTTACAACCCCAACTATGGCTACACCTTC. Its protein product is CASSYNPNYGYTF. The whole variable domain, remainder taken from reference TRBV7-2 and TRBJ1-2, is GAGVSQSPSNKVTEKGKDVELRCDPISGHTALYWYRQSLGQGLEFLIYFQGNSAPDKSGLPSDRFSAERTGGSVSTLTIQRTQQEDSAVYLCASSYNPNYGYTFGSGTRLTVV.

The V call is TRBV5-6, the J call TRBJ1-2, with D uncertain. The CDR3 contains 15 residues. Trimming cost V 4 bases and J 2 bases, with 15 bases left between them. The germline V gene encodes CDR1 SGHDT and CDR2 YYEEEE. This chain's CDR3 is CASSPDPTSNYGYTF. The CDR3 nucleotides read TGTGCCAGCAGCCCCGACCCGACAAGCAACTATGGCTACACCTTC.

In its sample, this clone was seen once. This CDR3 reads CASNGQGGTEAFF. The CDR3 DNA reads as TGTGCCAGCAACGGACAGGGTGGTACTGAAGCTTTCTTT. The V gene is TRBV11-2, the J gene TRBJ1-1; TRBD1 matches 8 bases. This CDR3 spans 13 amino acids. V shed 7 bases and J 5 bases; nucleotides not matched to a gene: 6. In germline, CDR1 is SGHAT, CDR2 FQNNGV.

This chain links TRBV18 with TRBJ2-4, with 15 bases that match TRBD2. Germline-derived CDR1 and CDR2 are KGHSH and LQKENI. This CDR3 has 16 amino acids. The trim removed 2 bases at V and 9 bases at J, leaving 5 bases unmatched. CDR3 coding DNA: TGTGCCAGCTCACCAAGGACTAGCGGGGGGGCGAGCATTCAGTACTTC. Translating it yields CASSPRTSGGASIQYF. Filled out from reference TRBV18 and TRBJ2-4, the complete variable domain reads NAGVMQNPRHLVRRRGQEARLRCSPMKGHSHVYWYRQLPEEGLKFMVYLQKENIIDESGMPKERFSAEFPKEGPSILRIQQVVRGDSAAYFCASSPRTSGGASIQYFGAGTRLSVL.

This clone was found once. The genes are TRBV5-1 and TRBJ2-7, with 9 nucleotides matching TRBD1. V lost 4 bases to trimming and J lost 6 bases; unmatched junction nucleotides: 5. There are 13 residues in the CDR3. CDR1 is SGHRS and CDR2 is YFSETQ in the germline V gene. The CDR3 coding sequence is TGCGCCAGCAGCACAGACAGGGGGAGCGAGCAGTACTTC. Its translation: CASSTDRGSEQYF.

On this clone itself: The same CDR3 arises from other DNA sequences in this sample as well. This chain links TRBV10-3 with TRBJ2-2; TRBD2 agrees at 10 bases. CDR1 is ENHRY, CDR2 SYGVKD, per germline. The V gene end was trimmed by 9 bases and the J gene end by 1 base; junction bases not matched to a gene: 5. The CDR3 is made up of 15 amino acids. The CDR3 coding sequence is TGTGCCATTTCTCCTAGCGGGGGGAACACCGGGGAGCTGTTTTTT. Amino acid sequence: CAISPSGGNTGELFF.

The V and J genes are TRBV7-9 and TRBJ2-3, with D perhaps matching TRBD2 (5 bases). The CDR3 is 13 residues long. Trimming took off 4 bases at V and 0 bases at J, with 5 bases between the two ends. CDR1 and CDR2 from the germline V gene are SEHNR and FQNEAQ (reference sequence). The CDR3 DNA follows: TGTGCCAGCAGCTGGAGGAGCACAGATACGCAGTATTTT. Translating gives CASSWRSTDTQYF.

V and J are TRBV30 and TRBJ2-3, with D perhaps matching TRBD2 (7 bases). Trimming stripped 0 bases from V and 13 bases from J, with 17 bases between. Germline CDR1 reads GTSNPN; CDR2 reads SVGIG (reference sequence). This CDR3 spans 13 amino acids. The CDR3 protein is CAWSVSGGQTKYF. As DNA, the CDR3 is TGTGCCTGGAGTGTATCCGGGGGGCAAACTAAGTATTTT.

This chain joins TRBV10-3 and TRBJ2-7, with D possibly matching TRBD1 (6 bases). Trimming removed 10 bases from V and 0 bases from J, with 10 bases in between. Germline V gene sequence: CDR1 ENHRY, CDR2 SYGVKD. The CDR3 consists of 12 residues. DNA for the CDR3: TGTGCCACAAAGGACAGCTCCTACGAGCAGTACTTC. This gives the protein CATKDSSYEQYF.

This rearrangement joins TRBV10-3 to TRBJ2-7; 9 bases are a match to TRBD1. The CDR3 extends over 16 amino acids. Germline-derived CDR1 and CDR2 are ENHRY and SYGVKD. With V trimmed by 2 bases and J by 6 bases, 11 bases remained unmatched. As DNA, the CDR3 is TGTGCCATCAGTGAGGCGATAGGGGACAGGGTCCCCGAGCAGTACTTC. Protein product: CAISEAIGDRVPEQYF.

The V call is TRBV27, the J call TRBJ2-3, with 14 bases identical to TRBD2. The CDR3 spans 14 residues. Germline CDR1 MNHEY, CDR2 SMNVEV (reference sequence). After removal of 8 bases from V and 4 bases from J, the junction contained 2 bases not matched to a gene. The CDR3 coding sequence is TGTGCCAGCGGACTAGCGGGGGGCCCAGATACGCAGTATTTT. Protein sequence: CASGLAGGPDTQYF.

V gene TRBV7-9 combines with J gene TRBJ1-1; TRBD1 matches at 10 bases. The germline CDR1 and CDR2 sequences are SEHNR and FQNEAQ (reference sequence). The CDR3 has 17 residues. Losses at the gene ends were 3 bases for V and 4 bases for J; bases not matched to a gene: 11. In DNA form, the CDR3 reads TGTGCCAGCAGCTTCACACGTGGGACAGGGGACCCCACTGAAGCTTTCTTT. Translated, it gives CASSFTRGTGDPTEAFF.

This CDR3 is CASSTHRESSYNSPLHF. Written as DNA, the CDR3 is TGTGCCAGCAGCACACACAGGGAAAGCTCCTATAATTCACCCCTCCACTTT. The V and J genes are TRBV7-2 and TRBJ1-6, with TRBD1 as a possible D gene (6 bases). CDR1 and CDR2 from the germline V gene are SGHTA and FQGNSA. With 5 bases removed from V and 0 bases from J, the gap between germline ends came to 14 bases. The CDR3 is made up of 17 amino acids.

V gene TRBV24-1 combines with J gene TRBJ2-2; D gene ambiguous. The CDR3 is 15 amino acids. Trimming shortened V by 3 bases and J by 5 bases, and 12 bases separated the two germline ends. Germline V CDR1 and CDR2: KGHDR, SFDVKD. CDR3 in DNA: TGTGCCACCAGTGATGGCAGGTGGCGTACCGGGGAGCTGTTTTTT. This codes for CATSDGRWRTGELFF.

The chain joins TRBV5-4 to TRBJ1-2; 9 bases are a match to TRBD1. V gave up 5 bases and J gave up 8 bases; unmatched junction bases: 7. CDR1 and CDR2 (germline): SGHNT, YYREEE (reference sequence). The CDR3 loop spans 13 amino acids. The CDR3 region has the DNA TGTGCCAGCAGTCAACGACAGGGGGGCGGCTACACCTTC. Translating gives CASSQRQGGGYTF.

V and J are TRBV7-2 and TRBJ1-4; D may be TRBD1 (5 bases). The CDR3 runs to 13 residues. The germline gives CDR1 SGHTA, CDR2 FQGNSA. Trimming took off 5 bases at V and 8 bases at J, with 12 bases between the two ends. CDR3 DNA: TGTGCCAGCAGCCTGACCGGGGGAGAAAAACTGTTTTTT. This translates into CASSLTGGEKLFF.

This chain joins TRBV5-4 and TRBJ2-3; 10 nucleotides match TRBD1. This CDR3 region has 16 residues. The germline gives CDR1 SGHNT, CDR2 YYREEE (reference sequence). The ends lost 3 bases at V and 2 bases at J; junction bases unmatched: 6. The CDR3, as DNA: TGTGCCAGCAGCTCAGGGGACAGGGGCCACACAGATACGCAGTATTTT. It specifies CASSSGDRGHTDTQYF. Filled out from reference TRBV5-4 and TRBJ2-3, the complete variable domain reads ETGVTQSPTHLIKTRGQQVTLRCSSQSGHNTVSWYQQALGQGPQFIFQYYREEENGRGNFPPRFSGLQFPNYSSELNVNALELDDSALYLCASSSGDRGHTDTQYFGPGTRLTVL.

The V gene is TRBV6-5, the J gene TRBJ2-7, with 8 bases identical to TRBD1. Unmatched junction bases numbered 14, after V lost 7 bases and J lost 6 bases. CDR3 length: 15 residues. Germline V gene lookup returns CDR1 MNHEY and CDR2 SVGAGI. The CDR3 spells CASMSSGQGSLEQYF. The DNA of the CDR3 is TGTGCCAGCATGTCCAGCGGACAGGGTTCTCTCGAGCAGTACTTC.

The V and J genes are TRBV11-2 and TRBJ2-3, with 10 bases fitting TRBD1. Trimming at V came to 5 bases and at J to 0 bases, leaving 5 bases not matched to a gene. CDR1 and CDR2 (germline): SGHAT, FQNNGV. This CDR3 spans 16 amino acids. The CDR3 DNA reads TGTGCCAGCAGCCCGGACAGGGGGGAAAGCACAGATACGCAGTATTTT. The encoded protein is CASSPDRGESTDTQYF.

V is TRBV9 and J is TRBJ1-1, with 10 bases matching TRBD1. Germline V CDR1 and CDR2: SGDLS, YYNGEE. The V segment lost 0 bases and the J segment 4 bases; nucleotides outside the gene matches: 6. This CDR3 spans 16 amino acids. The CDR3 nucleotides are TGTGCCAGCAGCGTAGGACAGGGGGCTTTGGGCACTGAAGCTTTCTTT. Translation gives CASSVGQGALGTEAFF. Full variable domain (missing parts from reference TRBV9 and TRBJ1-1): DSGVTQTPKHLITATGQRVTLRCSPRSGDLSVYWYQQSLDQGLQFLIQYYNGEERAKGNILERFSAQQFPDLHSELNLSSLELGDSALYFCASSVGQGALGTEAFFGQGTRLTVV.

The V and J genes are TRBV9 and TRBJ2-3, with 8 bases aligning to TRBD2. The CDR3 extends over 14 amino acids. Germline CDR1 reads SGDLS; CDR2 reads YYNGEE. Trimming cost V 1 base and J 6 bases; bases outside gene matches: 4. CDR3 nucleotide sequence: TGTGCCAGCAGCGTAACGGGGGGGCCGGATACGCAGTATTTT. This codes for CASSVTGGPDTQYF.